The following is a T cell receptor beta chain sequence with its context. The data were taken from a study of blood T cell repertoires in COVID-19. Original processing notes: Amplification of reference gene primers was used by the study to estimate nucleated cell counts. Some clones are missing from TCRdb's copy, which holds only in-frame ones; the method was immunoSEQ multiplex PCR. The V and J calls and clone size come from that table; D and trimming were worked out from the DNA. The sample has more than 150,000 clones, around four fifths seen once; the top ten hold less than 3.5%. The CDR3 extends over 12 amino acids. The germline CDR1 and CDR2 sequences are WNHNN and SYGVQD (reference sequence). With 10 bases clipped from V and 4 bases from J, the junction kept 5 bases outside the gene matches.

The origin of this receptor is a woman aged 60-75 years with acute or convalescent COVID-19. The rearrangement links TRBV10-1 to TRBJ2-7, with TRBD2 identical over 9 bases. The specimen sequenced was peripheral blood. This chain's CDR3 is CAIAGGLYEQYF. The CDR3 nucleotides are TGCGCCATCGCGGGGGGGCTGTACGAGCAGTACTTC.